This T cell receptor beta chain was recorded in a study of blood T cell repertoires in COVID-19. Study-level background: PBMCs, B-cell-depleted T cells, or T cells were the source of the cDNA or gDNA that made up the material.

The data were produced by immunoSEQ multiplex PCR, yet TCRdb's version contains in-frame clones alone and is incomplete. The data hold around 97,000 clones, with around 87% observed a single time. Trimming took 3 bases from V and 0 from J, leaving 6 bases between them. The germline V gene has CDR1 SQVTM and CDR2 ANQGSEA. The CDR3 is 13 amino acids. This rearrangement joins TRBV29-1 to TRBJ1-5; no clear D gene. The sequenced sample was peripheral blood. The TCR comes from a human donor in a cohort sampled during active COVID-19. CDR3 in amino acids: CSVETNSNQPQHF. The DNA of the CDR3 is TGCAGCGTTGAGACAAATAGCAATCAGCCCCAGCATTTT.